These 10 T cell receptor beta chains were all obtained from the same sample, sequenced in a study of early T cells in non-severe SARS-CoV-2 infection. TCRdb re-called the 5' RACE reads with MiXCR, one entry per CDR3 protein. The data contain about 77,000 distinct CDR3 sequences, about 16% of them singletons. The sample comprised whole blood. The receptors shown here come from an adult who was a healthcare worker with PCR-confirmed SARS-CoV-2 infection or an uninfected control (not recorded which).

About this clonotype itself: A much larger clonotype is one base distant, so this may be a read error. The chain links TRBV27 to TRBJ2-3, with D possibly being TRBD2 (6 bases). This CDR3 has 15 amino acids. Germline CDR1 MNHEY, CDR2 SMNVEV (reference sequence). With 5 bases removed from V and 4 bases from J, the gap between germline ends came to 16 bases. In DNA form, the CDR3 reads TGTGCCAGCAGTCGCCTCCGATCTAGCGCAGATACGCAGTATTTT. As protein: CASSRLRSSADTQYF.

Many counts were recorded for this clonotype. CDR3 nucleotide sequence: TGCAGCGTTGATCGGGGGACTAGCGGCAACAATGAGCAGTTCTTC. As protein: CSVDRGTSGNNEQFF. The rearrangement uses TRBV29-1 and TRBJ2-1; 11 nucleotides agree with TRBD2. The trim removed 3 bases at V and 5 bases at J, leaving 6 bases unmatched. CDR1 and CDR2 (germline): SQVTM, ANQGSEA. The CDR3 totals 15 residues.

The J gene is TRBJ2-1, the V gene TRBV5-1, with D uncertain. V was pared by 2 bases and J by 9 bases, with 9 bases between. The CDR3 extends over 12 amino acids. Germline assignment: CDR1 SGHRS and CDR2 YFSETQ. CDR3 residues: CASSFTSGEQFF. DNA for the CDR3: TGCGCCAGCAGCTTCACATCGGGTGAGCAGTTCTTC.

This clonotype was counted only a few times. This sequence joins TRBV5-8 and TRBJ1-6, with no clear D. CDR1 is SGHTS and CDR2 is YDEGEE in the germline V gene. The CDR3 runs 15 residues. V dropped 0 bases and J dropped 7 bases, with 11 bases sitting between them. In nucleotides, the CDR3 is TGTGCCAGCAGCTTGGATGGAGGCTGGAATTCACCCCTCCACTTT. This translates into CASSLDGGWNSPLHF.

The genes are TRBV28 and TRBJ2-1; 7 bases align to TRBD1. CDR1 MDHEN and CDR2 SYDVKM come from the germline V gene. This CDR3 comprises 14 residues. The V segment lost 7 bases and the J segment 3 bases; nucleotides outside the gene matches: 6. CDR3 loop: CASIPGTVYNEQFF. The CDR3 region has the DNA TGTGCCAGCATCCCGGGGACAGTCTACAATGAGCAGTTCTTC. Variable domain in full (rest from reference TRBV28 and TRBJ2-1): DVKVTQSSRYLVKRTGEKVFLECVQDMDHENMFWYRQDPGLGLRLIYFSYDVKMKEKGDIPEGYSVSREKKERFSLILESASTNQTSMYLCASIPGTVYNEQFFGPGTRLTVL.

This clonotype was recorded many times. The chain joins TRBV7-9 to TRBJ2-5; D tentatively fits TRBD1 or TRBD2 (6 bases each). The CDR3 has 15 residues. Germline CDR1 is SEHNR and CDR2 is FQNEAQ (reference sequence). The germline V and J ends were trimmed by 4 bases and 2 bases, with 14 bases remaining between them. The CDR3 DNA reads as TGTGCCAGCAGCTCGGGGGCCGGGATACAAGAGACCCAGTACTTC. The encoded protein is CASSSGAGIQETQYF.

The rearrangement joins TRBV10-3 to TRBJ2-3; weak D call: TRBD2 (5 bases). The CDR3 has 13 residues. The ends were cut back, 0 bases at V and 6 bases at J, with 7 bases in the middle. Per the germline V gene, CDR1 is ENHRY and CDR2 is SYGVKD. The CDR3 loop is CAISESGVDTQYF. CDR3 sequence (DNA): TGTGCCATCAGTGAGTCGGGAGTGGATACGCAGTATTTT.

The chain combines TRBV9 with TRBJ1-6; the D is unclear. Trimming left V 4 bases short and J 2 bases short, with 10 bases between. Germline CDR1 and CDR2: SGDLS and YYNGEE. The CDR3 has 15 residues. The DNA for the CDR3 is TGTGCCAGCAGCCCCCCCGGGGCCTATAATTCACCCCTCCACTTT. Amino acid sequence: CASSPPGAYNSPLHF.

Only a few counts were recorded for this clonotype. This sequence joins TRBV14 and TRBJ2-5; 7 positions agree with TRBD1. With 0 bases clipped from V and 8 bases from J, the junction kept 6 bases outside the gene matches. In germline, CDR1 is SGHDN, CDR2 FVKESK. The CDR3 has 14 residues. CDR3 sequence: CASSQDFTGDTQYF. The CDR3 bases are TGTGCCAGCAGCCAAGATTTTACAGGGGACACCCAGTACTTC.

This clonotype was counted a few times. The chain carries TRBV7-2 and TRBJ2-1; TRBD2 aligns across 15 bases. The CDR3 contains 15 residues. CDR1 and CDR2 from the germline V gene are SGHTA and FQGNSA. With 5 bases clipped from V and 12 bases from J, the junction kept 8 bases outside the gene matches. The CDR3 coding sequence is TGTGCCAGCAGCCCGGGGGGACTAGCGGGAGGAGGGCAGTTCTTC. It is translated as CASSPGGLAGGGQFF.